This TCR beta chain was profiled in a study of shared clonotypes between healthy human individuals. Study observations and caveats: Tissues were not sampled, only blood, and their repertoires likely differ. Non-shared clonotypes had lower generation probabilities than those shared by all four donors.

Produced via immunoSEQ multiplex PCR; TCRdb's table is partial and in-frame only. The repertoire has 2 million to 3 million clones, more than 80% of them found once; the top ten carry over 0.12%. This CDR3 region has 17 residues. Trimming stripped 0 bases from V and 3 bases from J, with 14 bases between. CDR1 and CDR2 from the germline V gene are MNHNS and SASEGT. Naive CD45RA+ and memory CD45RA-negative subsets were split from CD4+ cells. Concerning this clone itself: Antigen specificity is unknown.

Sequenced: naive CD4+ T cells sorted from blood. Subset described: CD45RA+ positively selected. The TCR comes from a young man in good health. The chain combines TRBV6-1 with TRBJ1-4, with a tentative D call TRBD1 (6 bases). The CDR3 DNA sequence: TGTGCCAGCAGTGAAGCGCTGGGGGGCGCGGCTAATGAAAAACTGTTTTTT. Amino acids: CASSEALGGAANEKLFF.